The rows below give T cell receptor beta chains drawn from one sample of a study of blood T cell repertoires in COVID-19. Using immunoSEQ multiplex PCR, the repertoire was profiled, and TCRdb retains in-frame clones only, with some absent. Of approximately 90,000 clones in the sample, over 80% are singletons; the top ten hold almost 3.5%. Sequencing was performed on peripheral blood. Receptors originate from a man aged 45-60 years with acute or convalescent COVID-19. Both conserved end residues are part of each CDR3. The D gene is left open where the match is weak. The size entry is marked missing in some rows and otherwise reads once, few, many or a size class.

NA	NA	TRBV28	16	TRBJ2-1	CASSPIQGPGGNEQFF	TGTGCCAGCAGTCCAATACAAGGTCCCGGGGGAAATGAGCAGTTCTTC
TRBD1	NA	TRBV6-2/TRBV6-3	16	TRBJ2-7	CASSSRGQRLTREQYF	TGTGCCAGCAGCTCCCGGGGACAGAGATTAACGAGGGAGCAGTACTTC
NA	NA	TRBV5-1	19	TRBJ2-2	CASSLGLGGDSRSTGELFF	TGCGCCAGCAGCTTGGGGCTCGGGGGAGATTCGAGGAGCACCGGGGAGCTGTTTTTT
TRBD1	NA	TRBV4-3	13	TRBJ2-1	CASSQAADRALIF	TGCGCCAGCAGCCAAGCAGCGGACAGGGCGCTGATCTTC
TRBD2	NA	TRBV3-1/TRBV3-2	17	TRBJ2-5	CASSLRTSGGIQETQYF	TGTGCCAGCAGCCTACGGACTAGCGGGGGAATACAAGAGACCCAGTACTTC
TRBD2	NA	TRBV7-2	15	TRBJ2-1	CASKAGLAGGGEQFF	TGTGCCAGCAAGGCGGGACTAGCGGGAGGAGGAGAGCAGTTCTTC
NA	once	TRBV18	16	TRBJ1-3	CASSPMESGGGNTIYF	TGTGCCAGCTCCCCAATGGAGTCTGGGGGCGGAAACACCATATATTTT
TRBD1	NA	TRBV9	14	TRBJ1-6	CASSPGTDNSPLHF	TGTGCCAGCAGCCCCGGGACAGACAATTCACCCCTCCACTTT
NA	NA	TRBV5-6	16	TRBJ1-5	CASSLESDNWNQPQHF	TGTGCCAGCAGCTTGGAGTCAGACAATTGGAATCAGCCCCAGCATTTT
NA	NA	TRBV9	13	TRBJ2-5	CASSVGVQETQYF	TGTGCCAGCAGCGTAGGAGTCCAAGAGACCCAGTACTTC
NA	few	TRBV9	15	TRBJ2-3	CASSVGSGPSDTQYF	TGTGCCAGCAGCGTTGGAAGCGGTCCTTCGGATACGCAGTATTTT
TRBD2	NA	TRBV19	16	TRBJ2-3	CASSIRPAGFELTQYF	TGTGCCAGTAGTATTCGTCCAGCGGGGTTCGAGTTGACGCAGTATTTT
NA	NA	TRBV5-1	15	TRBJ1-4	CASSTEQRGSEKLFF	TGCGCCAGCAGCACCGAACAGCGGGGATCGGAAAAACTGTTTTTT
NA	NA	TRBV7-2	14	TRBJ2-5	CASSLDTSQETQYF	TGTGCCAGCAGCTTAGACACATCCCAAGAGACCCAGTACTTC
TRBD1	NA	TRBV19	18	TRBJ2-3	CASSPGQGVFGDTDTQYF	TGTGCCAGTAGCCCGGGACAGGGAGTTTTTGGTGACACAGATACGCAGTATTTT
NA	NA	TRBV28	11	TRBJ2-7	CASSPGYEQYF	TGTGCCAGCAGCCCGGGCTACGAGCAGTACTTC
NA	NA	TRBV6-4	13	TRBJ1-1	CASSFRAGTEAFF	TGTGCCAGCAGTTTCCGTGCGGGCACTGAAGCTTTCTTT
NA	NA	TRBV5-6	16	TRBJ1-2	CASSPRRGGINYGYTF	TGTGCCAGCAGCCCGCGCAGGGGCGGTATTAACTATGGCTACACCTTC
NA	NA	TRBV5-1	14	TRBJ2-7	CASSSTGSSYEQYF	TGCGCCAGCAGCTCGACTGGAAGCTCCTACGAGCAGTACTTC
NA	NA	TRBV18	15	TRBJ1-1	CASSPRNTRNTEAFF	TGTGCCAGCTCACCACGCAATACAAGGAACACTGAAGCTTTCTTT
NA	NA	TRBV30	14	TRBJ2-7	CAWSVIPGAYEQYF	TGTGCCTGGAGTGTAATCCCGGGGGCCTACGAGCAGTACTTC
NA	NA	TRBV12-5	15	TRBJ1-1	CASGLFQTGTTEAFF	TGTGCTAGTGGTTTGTTTCAAACAGGGACCACTGAAGCTTTCTTT